Included here is one TCR beta chain sequence, with context. As yet, its antigen is unknown. Trimming took off 0 bases at V and 2 bases at J, with 11 bases between the two ends. The length of the CDR3 is 16 residues. Germline-derived CDR1 and CDR2 are LGHNA and YNFKEQ. The sample's time point: blood 2 weeks post-SBRT. Treatment meaning: 15 Gy SBRT to primary tumor, nephrectomy 4 weeks later. Serial blood draws occurred at baseline and 2 and 4 weeks post-SBRT. The tumor was a clear cell renal cell carcinoma. This entry is derived from a study of radiation and T cells in renal cell carcinoma. TCRdb keeps only in-frame clones here, not all; method: immunoSEQ multiplex PCR. The table shows under 150,000 clones, with approximately 75% occurring only once. Study-wide points: In blood, top tumor clones expanded by 2 weeks, shrinking by 4. Baseline intratumoral clonotype presence is unknown without pretreatment biopsies.

Sequences were derived from blood, sampled from a patient whose treatment included radiotherapy and nephrectomy. V and J are TRBV4-2 and TRBJ1-3; D gene ambiguous. This TCR derives from a woman aged 55-69 years with renal cell carcinoma. Here the CDR3 reads CASSQELLQAGNTIYF. In DNA, the CDR3 is TGTGCCAGCAGCCAAGAACTTCTGCAGGCTGGAAACACCATATATTTT.